Listed below are T cell receptor beta chains from one sample, sequenced in a study of blood T cell repertoires in COVID-19. Sequencing used immunoSEQ multiplex PCR; TCRdb keeps in-frame clones, though not all of them. The repertoire includes under 150,000 clones, roughly 83% of them detected once, and 2% to 2.5% sits in the top ten. Sequencing was performed on peripheral blood. These receptors originate from a man aged 30 to 39 with acute or convalescent COVID-19. Both conserved end residues are trimmed from each CDR3. Each record gives: CDR3 protein, V gene, clone size, J gene. Clone size is stated in some rows and not others, as once, few, many or a class when expanded.

CDR3: ASSLEGGLKGYT; V: TRBV7-8; size: once; J: TRBJ1-2
CDR3: ASSLERGGKTGELF; V: TRBV5-6; size: few; J: TRBJ2-2
CDR3: ASSAYLTGDEKLF; V: TRBV7-6; size: NA; J: TRBJ1-4
CDR3: ASSLWQGADEQY; V: TRBV5-4; size: NA; J: TRBJ2-7
CDR3: ASSVARRGSSYNEQF; V: TRBV10-1; size: few; J: TRBJ2-1
CDR3: ASSPLPGQGMNTEAF; V: TRBV3-1/TRBV3-2; size: NA; J: TRBJ1-1
CDR3: ASSYFQAGANVLT; V: TRBV6-5; size: once; J: TRBJ2-6
CDR3: ASSQVTGGNQETQY; V: TRBV4-2; size: NA; J: TRBJ2-5
CDR3: ASSRGSGDTQY; V: TRBV19; size: NA; J: TRBJ2-3
CDR3: ASSPSGNEQF; V: TRBV27; size: once; J: TRBJ2-1
CDR3: ASRAGDPNQPQH; V: TRBV6-5; size: NA; J: TRBJ1-5
CDR3: ASGTDWNEQF; V: TRBV7-9; size: few; J: TRBJ2-1
CDR3: ASSENYQETQY; V: TRBV10-2; size: NA; J: TRBJ2-5
CDR3: ASSLDTSGADTQY; V: TRBV18; size: NA; J: TRBJ2-3
CDR3: ASSPGLLQETQY; V: TRBV7-2; size: NA; J: TRBJ2-5
CDR3: ASRLAGNTGELF; V: TRBV10-2; size: NA; J: TRBJ2-2
CDR3: AWTRSSYNEQF; V: TRBV30; size: few; J: TRBJ2-1
CDR3: ASSDAREFGSDTQY; V: TRBV6-1; size: NA; J: TRBJ2-3
CDR3: ASSFGGQGYGYT; V: TRBV27; size: few; J: TRBJ1-2
CDR3: ATSDSGLANEQF; V: TRBV24-1; size: NA; J: TRBJ2-1
CDR3: ASSLGAGGMDEQF; V: TRBV5-1; size: once; J: TRBJ2-1
CDR3: ASSLGQGGGYT; V: TRBV11-2; size: NA; J: TRBJ1-2
CDR3: ASSPRQGYGYT; V: TRBV7-8; size: NA; J: TRBJ1-2
CDR3: ASSPPGGRGGYT; V: TRBV18; size: NA; J: TRBJ1-2
CDR3: AISDPSGGGAGELF; V: TRBV10-3; size: NA; J: TRBJ2-2
CDR3: SVGGGLYNEQF; V: TRBV29-1; size: NA; J: TRBJ2-1
CDR3: AGEDGGQYGYT; V: TRBV30; size: NA; J: TRBJ1-2
CDR3: ASSAGPGLAGETQY; V: TRBV9; size: NA; J: TRBJ2-5
CDR3: TSGASGGAGEQF; V: TRBV1; size: NA; J: TRBJ2-1
CDR3: ASSQFLQETQY; V: TRBV4-2; size: NA; J: TRBJ2-5
CDR3: ASSFGLTIYSNQPQH; V: TRBV7-2; size: NA; J: TRBJ1-5
CDR3: ASSLAVGYGYT; V: TRBV7-2; size: NA; J: TRBJ1-2
CDR3: ARRPGLYNEQF; V: TRBV12-2; size: once; J: TRBJ2-1
CDR3: ASSERTGGYGYT; V: TRBV6-1; size: NA; J: TRBJ1-2
CDR3: ASSQDRTDDQETQY; V: TRBV3-1/TRBV3-2; size: NA; J: TRBJ2-5
CDR3: ASSSRGFQETQY; V: TRBV6-2/TRBV6-3; size: NA; J: TRBJ2-5
CDR3: APHCEKLF; V: TRBV24-1; size: NA; J: TRBJ1-4
CDR3: ASSLAIGAPETQY; V: TRBV5-1; size: NA; J: TRBJ2-5
CDR3: ASSIGQGSEQF; V: TRBV19; size: NA; J: TRBJ2-1
CDR3: ASRREGLIEQF; V: TRBV5-8; size: once; J: TRBJ2-1
CDR3: ASSYNPGNTGELF; V: TRBV6-5; size: NA; J: TRBJ2-2
CDR3: ASSADRETQY; V: TRBV9; size: few; J: TRBJ2-5
CDR3: ASSLQGSEGYT; V: TRBV5-1; size: NA; J: TRBJ1-2
CDR3: ASSTRTGFNEKLF; V: TRBV27; size: NA; J: TRBJ1-4
CDR3: ASSPPGTTYYEQY; V: TRBV18; size: NA; J: TRBJ2-7
CDR3: ASSQLKTGARGHFQETQY; V: TRBV4-2; size: NA; J: TRBJ2-5
CDR3: AWRGGYEQY; V: TRBV30; size: NA; J: TRBJ2-7
CDR3: ASSPPAGGNEQF; V: TRBV7-9; size: NA; J: TRBJ2-1
CDR3: ASTSTSGMNTEAF; V: TRBV13; size: NA; J: TRBJ1-1
CDR3: ASSQDPSNRDRGNYGYT; V: TRBV4-3; size: NA; J: TRBJ1-2
CDR3: ASSTRTGALWNIQY; V: TRBV19; size: once; J: TRBJ2-4